The next 14 T cell receptor beta chains were all read from a single sample in a study of coeliac disease. Sequencing was performed with immunoSEQ multiplex PCR; in TCRdb, only in-frame clones are kept and a portion is missing. The data show approximately 3,500 clones, more than 70% seen once. What was sequenced was lymphocytes from the gut lamina propria. These receptor sequences come from a man older than 75 without celiac disease.

V usage is TRBV6-1 and J usage is TRBJ2-2, with 8 bases lining up with TRBD1. Trimming at V came to 6 bases and at J to 7 bases, leaving 10 bases not matched to a gene. CDR1 MNHNS and CDR2 SASEGT come from the germline V gene. This CDR3 region has 15 residues. CDR3 nucleotides: TGTGCCAGCAGCCCCGGGCAGGGGGCGGTCGGGGAGCTGTTTTTT. Protein: CASSPGQGAVGELFF.

V gene TRBV5-1 combines with J gene TRBJ1-1; possibly TRBD1 for D (5 bases). Germline V gene sequence: CDR1 SGHRS, CDR2 YFSETQ. V shed 6 bases and J shed 1 base, with 16 bases lying between them. The CDR3 is made up of 15 amino acids. CDR3 DNA sequence: TGCGCCAGCACCCCCGGGGGAGTTACGAACACTGAAGCTTTCTTT. It yields the protein CASTPGGVTNTEAFF.

This chain connects TRBV9 to TRBJ1-1, with 7 bases lining up with TRBD1. Germline V lookup: CDR1 SGDLS, CDR2 YYNGEE. The CDR3 extends over 15 amino acids. The ends lost 2 bases at V and 0 bases at J; junction bases unmatched: 4. CDR3 residues: CASSVTGLMNTEAFF. The CDR3 bases are TGTGCCAGCAGCGTGACAGGGCTAATGAACACTGAAGCTTTCTTT.

The rearrangement uses TRBV5-6 and TRBJ2-3; 7 bases are shared with TRBD1. This CDR3 contains 15 residues. The V segment lost 4 bases and the J segment 2 bases; nucleotides outside the gene matches: 7. Germline assignment: CDR1 SGHDT and CDR2 YYEEEE. The CDR3 DNA sequence: TGTGCCAGCAGCACGACAGGGATTGCCACAGATACGCAGTATTTT. Translated: CASSTTGIATDTQYF.

The chain employs TRBV29-1 and TRBJ2-3; 8 bases match TRBD2. Germline V gives CDR1 SQVTM, CDR2 ANQGSEA. V was clipped by 4 bases and J by 0 bases; unmatched bases: 3. This CDR3 is built from 14 residues. The CDR3: CSVGLAKSTDTQYF. CDR3 sequence (DNA): TGCAGCGTTGGACTAGCGAAGAGCACAGATACGCAGTATTTT.

V gene TRBV7-2 combines with J gene TRBJ1-2; D unresolved. Per germline, CDR1 SGHTA and CDR2 FQGNSA. The V end lost 5 bases, the J end lost 4 bases, and 14 bases lay between the germline ends. The CDR3 sequence is 14 residues long. CDR3 loop: CASSPSDRGYGYTF. CDR3 sequence (DNA): TGTGCCAGCAGCCCCTCAGACCGGGGCTATGGCTACACCTTC.

A note on this clone: The identical CDR3 is also encoded by other nucleotide sequences in the sample. This rearrangement joins TRBV9 to TRBJ2-2; unclear D gene. Germline V lookup: CDR1 SGDLS, CDR2 YYNGEE. The CDR3 covers 15 residues. Trimming stripped 2 bases from V and 0 bases from J, with 8 bases between. The CDR3 region is CASSVRRTNTGELFF. CDR3 DNA: TGTGCCAGCAGCGTCCGGCGGACGAACACCGGGGAGCTGTTTTTT.

This clone was recorded once. J is TRBJ2-6 and V is TRBV5-1, with 14 bases matching TRBD2. Germline assignment: CDR1 SGHRS and CDR2 YFSETQ. This CDR3 region has 21 residues. V shed 3 bases and J 0 bases; nucleotides not matched to a gene: 11. Here the CDR3 DNA reads TGCGCCAGCAGCTCCGGGACTAGCGGGAGATTACGTACCTCTGGGGCCAACGTCCTGACTTTC. This codes for CASSSGTSGRLRTSGANVLTF.

This clone appeared once. The chain employs TRBV11-3 and TRBJ2-2; 7 positions agree with TRBD1. Germline V lookup: CDR1 SGHNT, CDR2 YENEEA. V gave up 1 base and J gave up 3 bases; unmatched junction bases: 11. This CDR3 region has 18 residues. CDR3: CASSLGAWTGLDTGELFF. DNA for the CDR3: TGTGCCAGCAGCTTAGGGGCGTGGACAGGCCTGGACACCGGGGAGCTGTTTTTT. The variable domain in full, completed from reference TRBV11-3 and TRBJ2-2, reads EAGVVQSPRYKIIEKKQPVAFWCNPISGHNTLYWYLQNLGQGPELLIRYENEEAVDDSQLPKDRFSAERLKGVDSTLKIQPAELGDSAVYLCASSLGAWTGLDTGELFFGEGSRLTVL.

The chain joins TRBV6-1 to TRBJ2-3; 9 positions agree with TRBD2. Trimming at V came to 5 bases and at J to 3 bases, leaving 6 bases not matched to a gene. This CDR3 has 15 amino acids. Germline V gene lookup returns CDR1 MNHNS and CDR2 SASEGT. The CDR3 spells CASSSLGLATDTQYF. For the CDR3, the DNA is TGTGCCAGCAGTTCCCTAGGACTAGCGACAGATACGCAGTATTTT.

V is TRBV19 and J is TRBJ2-2, with D perhaps TRBD1 (6 bases). This CDR3 has 15 residues. The V gene's germline CDR1 is LNHDA and CDR2 SQIVND (reference sequence). V was shortened by 9 bases and J by 6 bases, with 20 bases between the two germline ends. CDR3 DNA: TGTGCCAGGCTACTGGTACAGGGAACCGCCGGGGAGCTGTTTTTT. Its protein product is CARLLVQGTAGELFF. The entire variable domain, with the rest obtained from reference TRBV19 and TRBJ2-2, is as follows: DGGITQSPKYLFRKEGQNVTLSCEQNLNHDAMYWYRQDPGQGLRLIYYSQIVNDFQKGDIAEGYSVSREKKESFPLTVTSAQKNPTAFYLCARLLVQGTAGELFFGEGSRLTVL.

CDR3 amino acids: CASSESLSGANVLTF. The CDR3 DNA follows: TGTGCCAGCAGTGAATCCCTCTCTGGGGCCAACGTCCTGACTTTC. This chain links TRBV6-4 with TRBJ2-6; no definite D call. V lost 3 bases, J lost 0 bases, and 6 bases lay in between. This CDR3 is 15 amino acids long. Germline loops: CDR1 MRHNA, CDR2 SNTAGT.

J is TRBJ1-1 and V is TRBV10-3; TRBD1 is a possible D gene (5 bases). The germline V gene has CDR1 ENHRY and CDR2 SYGVKD. V gave up 4 bases and J gave up 7 bases, with 16 bases separating them. The CDR3 length is 14 residues. In DNA form, the CDR3 reads TGTGCCATCAGTGGGGTACAGGCGGGGGATGAAGCTTTCTTT. Its protein product is CAISGVQAGDEAFF.

V gene TRBV7-9 combines with J gene TRBJ1-6; 7 nucleotides line up with TRBD1. Germline V gives CDR1 SEHNR, CDR2 FQNEAQ (reference sequence). CDR3 size: 19 residues. Trimming at V came to 3 bases and at J to 0 bases, leaving 11 bases not matched to a gene. The CDR3 protein is CASSFLRGQSSSYNSPLHF. CDR3 nucleotides: TGTGCCAGCAGCTTCTTGAGGGGACAGTCAAGCTCCTATAATTCACCCCTCCACTTT.